A selection of T cell receptor beta chains follows, all from one sample in a study of siplizumab effects on memory and regulatory T cells. Sequencing was performed with immunoSEQ multiplex PCR; in TCRdb, only in-frame clones are kept and a portion is missing. The sample consists of about 100,000 clones, approximately 94% of them appearing once. Sequenced input: non-Treg CD4+ T cells sorted from blood. The receptors come from a human donor in good health. CDR3s include the opening cysteine and the closing phenylalanine or tryptophan. D genes are given only for firm matches. Clone size is stated in some rows and not others, as once, few, many or a class when expanded.

v_gene,j_gene,d_gene,abundance,CDR3nt,CDR3aa
TRBV5-4,TRBJ2-5,NA,few,TGTGCCAGCAGCTTAGGAGGGAGGCAAGAGACCCAGTACTTC,CASSLGGRQETQYF
TRBV29-1,TRBJ2-5,NA,NA,TGCAGCGTTGTTTTAACAACTCAAGAGACCCAGTACTTC,CSVVLTTQETQYF
TRBV7-3,TRBJ2-6,NA,NA,TGTGCCAGCAGTCCTTCTCGAAATTCTGGGGCCAACGTCCTGACTTTC,CASSPSRNSGANVLTF
TRBV6-1,TRBJ2-7,NA,NA,TGTGCCAGCAGCTCTGCGGGAAGCTCCTACGAGCAGTACTTC,CASSSAGSSYEQYF
TRBV5-1,TRBJ2-5,TRBD1,NA,TGCGCCAGCAGCACCAACAGGGGGGAGACCCAGTACTTC,CASSTNRGETQYF
TRBV9,TRBJ2-1,NA,NA,TGTGCCAGCAGCGAGGACAGCTACAATGAGCAGTTCTTC,CASSEDSYNEQFF
TRBV19,TRBJ2-7,NA,NA,TGTGCCAGTAGTATGTTTTCGGCAATTGGGGGTGAGCAGTACTTC,CASSMFSAIGGEQYF
TRBV10-3,TRBJ2-3,TRBD2,once,TGTGCCATCAGTGGGACGACTAGCGGGAGAAGGGCAGATACGCAGTATTTT,CAISGTTSGRRADTQYF
TRBV7-9,TRBJ2-2,TRBD1,NA,TGTGCCAGCAGCAATGCAGACCGGGACAGTTATTCCGGGGAGCTGTTTTTT,CASSNADRDSYSGELFF
TRBV5-1,TRBJ2-7,TRBD1,NA,TGCGCCAGCAGCTCGCCCGGGACAGGGGCCTACGAGCAGTACTTC,CASSSPGTGAYEQYF
TRBV7-9,TRBJ1-2,NA,NA,TGTGCCAGCAGCTTAGCGCTAGGGCATGGCTACACCTTC,CASSLALGHGYTF
TRBV6-1,TRBJ2-1,TRBD2,NA,TGTGCCAGCAGTGAAATTTGGACTAGTGATGAGCAGTTCTTC,CASSEIWTSDEQFF
TRBV29-1,TRBJ2-7,NA,NA,TGCAGCGTTGTCTCCCCGGGGACCTACGAGCAGTACTTC,CSVVSPGTYEQYF
TRBV25-1,TRBJ2-5,TRBD2,NA,TGTGCCAGCAGTGAAGGGGCTAGCGGGGGGTACCAAGAGACCCAGTACTTC,CASSEGASGGYQETQYF
TRBV18,TRBJ2-7,NA,NA,TGTGCCAGCCAACCCCAGGGGACCTCCAACGAGCAGTACTTC,CASQPQGTSNEQYF
TRBV5-1,TRBJ2-2,TRBD2,NA,TGCGCCAGCAGCTTCCGGACTAGCGGGAGGACCAGCACCGGGGAGCTGTTTTTT,CASSFRTSGRTSTGELFF
TRBV7-3,TRBJ2-1,TRBD2,NA,TGTGCCAGCAGCTTAATTCGTCTAGCGGGAGGGTCCAACCTCCATGAGCAGTTCTTC,CASSLIRLAGGSNLHEQFF
TRBV25-1,TRBJ1-5,NA,few,TGTGCCAGCAGTGGGGACACTCAGCCCCAGCATTTT,CASSGDTQPQHF
TRBV9,TRBJ1-1,NA,NA,TGTGCCAGCAGCGTAGGGGTGGACGCATCCCTCGCAAACACTGAAGCTTTCTTT,CASSVGVDASLANTEAFF
TRBV25-1,TRBJ1-2,TRBD1,NA,TGTGCCAGCACTAGACAGGGGGACTATGGCTACACCTTC,CASTRQGDYGYTF
TRBV4-1,TRBJ1-5,NA,NA,TGCGCCAGCAGCCCCTCCCAACAGGGTTTCGGTCAGCCCCAGCATTTT,CASSPSQQGFGQPQHF
TRBV2,TRBJ2-3,TRBD1,NA,TGTGCCAGGGGGACAGGGGGCACAGATACGCAGTATTTT,CARGTGGTDTQYF
TRBV7-2,TRBJ1-5,TRBD1,NA,TGTGCCAGCAGCTTAAATTCCGGGACAGGGAATCAGCCCCAGCATTTT,CASSLNSGTGNQPQHF
TRBV6-5,TRBJ2-3,NA,once,TGTGCCAGCAGTCGCGGCCACACAGATACGCAGTATTTT,CASSRGHTDTQYF
TRBV6-6,TRBJ2-5,TRBD2,NA,TGTGCCAGCAGTTACGGCGGGGGAGAGACCCAGTACTTC,CASSYGGGETQYF
TRBV5-4,TRBJ2-3,TRBD2,once,TGTGCCAGCACCATTGGGCTAGCGGGATCCACAGATACGCAGTATTTT,CASTIGLAGSTDTQYF
TRBV9,TRBJ2-3,NA,NA,TGTGCCAGCAGCGTAGTATCCACAGATACGCAGTATTTT,CASSVVSTDTQYF
TRBV7-3,TRBJ2-5,NA,NA,TGTGCCAGCAGCCTCAGGGGTAGAGGGGAGACCCAGTACTTC,CASSLRGRGETQYF
TRBV7-2,TRBJ2-3,TRBD2,NA,TGTGCCAGCAGCACTAAGTGGTTAGCGGGTACAGATACGCAGTATTTT,CASSTKWLAGTDTQYF
TRBV2,TRBJ2-2,NA,NA,TGTGCCAGCCGTGCGAGTAGTACCGGGGAGCTGTTTTTT,CASRASSTGELFF
TRBV19,TRBJ1-5,NA,NA,TGTGCCAGTAGATCACAGGGTCGGAATCAGCCCCAGCATTTT,CASRSQGRNQPQHF
TRBV19,TRBJ2-7,NA,once,TGTGCCAGTAGTATTGGCATCGCCTACGAGCAGTACTTC,CASSIGIAYEQYF
TRBV5-1,TRBJ1-3,NA,NA,TGCGCCAGCAGCTCGATCGGGACGGACGGTGGAAACACCATATATTTT,CASSSIGTDGGNTIYF
TRBV5-1,TRBJ2-7,TRBD1,NA,TGCGCCAGCAGTTTTGCCATCAAACGGGACAGGGGGCTCGAGCAGTACTTC,CASSFAIKRDRGLEQYF
TRBV6-5,TRBJ1-2,TRBD1,NA,TGTGCCAGCAGTTACTCGGGACAGGGTAGTGGCTACACCTTC,CASSYSGQGSGYTF
TRBV11-1,TRBJ2-7,NA,NA,TGTGCCAGCAGCTTAGAGGCTTTTGGTACCTACGAGCAGTACTTC,CASSLEAFGTYEQYF
TRBV5-1,TRBJ2-3,TRBD1,NA,TGCGCCAGCAGCTTTTTGGACAGGGACACAGATACGCAGTATTTT,CASSFLDRDTDTQYF
TRBV30,TRBJ2-2,NA,once,TGTGCCTGGAGTGTAAGGGGCGTCGGGGCCGGGGAGCTGTTTTTT,CAWSVRGVGAGELFF
TRBV5-1,TRBJ1-2,TRBD1,NA,TGCGCCAGCAGCCAATCCACCGGGACAGGGGGCTTTTATGGCTACACCTTC,CASSQSTGTGGFYGYTF
TRBV5-1,TRBJ1-1,TRBD1,NA,TGCGCCAGCAGCTTGGAGGGACAGCGGAACACTGAAGCTTTCTTT,CASSLEGQRNTEAFF
TRBV7-9,TRBJ1-2,TRBD1,NA,TGTGCCAGCAGCTTACGGACAGGGCGCGGCTACACCTTC,CASSLRTGRGYTF
TRBV7-2,TRBJ2-7,NA,NA,TGTGCCAGCAGCTTAGGGGTAATGGGCGCTAACTACGAGCAGTACTTC,CASSLGVMGANYEQYF
TRBV7-9,TRBJ2-3,TRBD1,NA,TGTGCCAGCAGCTTCCGGGGGAACAGGGGGGCCACAGATACGCAGTATTTT,CASSFRGNRGATDTQYF
TRBV30,TRBJ1-4,NA,NA,TGTGCCTGGAGCAGGGGCTTTGGCGCAACTAATGAAAAACTGTTTTTT,CAWSRGFGATNEKLFF
TRBV5-6,TRBJ1-5,NA,medium-sized,TGTGCCAGCAGCTTGACTACAGCGAGTTACCAGCCCCAGCATTTT,CASSLTTASYQPQHF
TRBV28,TRBJ2-7,TRBD1,NA,TGTGCCAGCAGTCAACAGGGGGCCTACGAGCAGTACTTC,CASSQQGAYEQYF
TRBV19,TRBJ1-4,NA,NA,TGTGCCAGTAGACATGACAGCGGACATGAAAAACTGTTTTTT,CASRHDSGHEKLFF
TRBV6-6,TRBJ2-7,NA,NA,TGTGCCAGCAGTTACACAGGGCGTTACGAGCAGTACTTC,CASSYTGRYEQYF
TRBV28,TRBJ2-5,NA,NA,TGTGCCAGCAGGGGAAATACCCAAGTCCAAGAGACCCAGTACTTC,CASRGNTQVQETQYF
TRBV27,TRBJ2-7,TRBD2,NA,TGTGCCAGCAGACCCCCCGGGACTAGCGGGATCTACGAGCAGTACTTC,CASRPPGTSGIYEQYF
TRBV5-8,TRBJ1-5,NA,NA,TGTGCCAGCAGCTTGGTTTCGGTGTTCAATCAGCCCCAGCATTTT,CASSLVSVFNQPQHF
TRBV19,TRBJ1-5,NA,NA,TGTGCCAGTAGTTATTTGGACTCCCCTTATCAGCCCCAGCATTTT,CASSYLDSPYQPQHF
TRBV7-9,TRBJ2-1,TRBD1,NA,TGTGCCAGCAGCTCCCCCGCAGGGGGCCTGCGGAGAGAGCAGTTCTTC,CASSSPAGGLRREQFF
TRBV28,TRBJ2-7,TRBD1,NA,TGTGCCAGCAGTTTACCAGGACAGGGGTTTAGGGAGCAGTACTTC,CASSLPGQGFREQYF
TRBV28,TRBJ2-7,NA,once,TGTGCCAGCAGGTTATGGGACGGTAGCTACGAGCAGTACTTC,CASRLWDGSYEQYF
TRBV30,TRBJ2-7,NA,once,TGTGCCTGGGGTTCCCAGGGCTACGAGCAGTACTTC,CAWGSQGYEQYF
TRBV28,TRBJ1-4,TRBD1,once,TGTGCCAGCAGTGAGGGGGCTTCCTTACCTAATGAAAAACTGTTTTTT,CASSEGASLPNEKLFF
TRBV7-8,TRBJ2-7,NA,NA,TGTGCCAGCAGCTTATCAGGGGCTAACTACGAGCAGTACTTC,CASSLSGANYEQYF
TRBV19,TRBJ2-5,NA,NA,TGTGCCAGTAGAACGGCGAATCAAGAGACCCAGTACTTC,CASRTANQETQYF